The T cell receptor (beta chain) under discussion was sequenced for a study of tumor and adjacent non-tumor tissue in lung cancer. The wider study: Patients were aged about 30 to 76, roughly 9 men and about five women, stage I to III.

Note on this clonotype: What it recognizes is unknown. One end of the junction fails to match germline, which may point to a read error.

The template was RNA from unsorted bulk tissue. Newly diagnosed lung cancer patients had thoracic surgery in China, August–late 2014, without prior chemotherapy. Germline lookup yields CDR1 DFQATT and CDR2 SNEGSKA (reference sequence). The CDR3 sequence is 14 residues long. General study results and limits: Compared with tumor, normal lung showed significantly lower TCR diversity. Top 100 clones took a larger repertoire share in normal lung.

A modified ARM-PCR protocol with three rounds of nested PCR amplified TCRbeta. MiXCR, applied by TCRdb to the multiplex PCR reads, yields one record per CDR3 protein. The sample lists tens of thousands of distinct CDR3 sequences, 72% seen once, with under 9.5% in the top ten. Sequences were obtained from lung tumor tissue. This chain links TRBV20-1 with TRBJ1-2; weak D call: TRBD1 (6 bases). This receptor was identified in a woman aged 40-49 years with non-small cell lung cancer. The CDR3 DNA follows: TGCAGTGCTAGAGAGGGGGCAGCTAACTATGGCCACACCTTC. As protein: CSAREGAANYGHTF.